This TCR beta chain came from a study of blood T cell repertoires in COVID-19. For the study at large: There were acute and convalescent COVID-19 samples, and they came from the United States, Italy and Spain.

In the original analysis: Quantification of nucleated cells was approximated via reference gene primer amplification. The method was immunoSEQ multiplex PCR; TCRdb's version includes in-frame clones alone and lacks a portion of them. For V, J and clone size, that table is used; D and trimming come from the DNA. The sample records roughly 82,000 clones, about 92% being singletons. Germline-derived CDR1 and CDR2 are SGHAT and FQDESV (reference sequence). This CDR3 contains 14 residues. The junction had 7 bases not matched to a gene; V was cut back by 6 bases and J by 10 bases. This TCR came from a woman aged 50 to 60 in a cohort sampled during active COVID-19. The J gene is TRBJ2-2, the V gene TRBV11-1, with 11 positions matching TRBD2. Sequencing input: peripheral blood. This chain's CDR3 is CASRTSGTSSELFF. CDR3 nucleotide sequence: TGTGCCAGCAGGACTAGCGGGACATCCTCGGAGCTGTTTTTT.